The source of this T cell receptor beta chain is a study of cytomegalovirus exposure and HLA in healthy donors. On this clone: This sample also contains other DNA sequences that code for the same CDR3.

Primers: 60 Vbeta forward and 13 Jbeta reverse. The assay was immunoSEQ multiplex PCR, and TCRdb's table has in-frame clones only and misses some. Seen here are approximately 250,000 clones, around 80% observed once, and the top ten hold roughly 0.45%. The receptor was isolated from a boy between 10 and 17 years old in good health and CMV-seronegative. The sequenced sample was PBMCs.

The CDR3 region has the DNA TGTGCCACCAGCAGAGACCGGGGGAACACTGAAGCTTTCTTT. Translation gives CATSRDRGNTEAFF. The chain couples TRBV15 to TRBJ1-1; the D is unclear. The CDR3 extends over 14 amino acids. Trimming stripped 0 bases from V and 1 base from J, with 6 bases between. In germline, CDR1 is LNHNV, CDR2 YYDKDF (reference sequence).